The T cell receptor (beta chain) under discussion was sequenced for a study of blood T cell repertoires in COVID-19. Across the whole study: Italy, Spain and the United States were the sources of the convalescent and acute COVID-19 samples. Sample material is recorded as cDNA or gDNA derived from T cells, B-cell-depleted T cells, or PBMCs.

Per the authors' pipeline: How many nucleated cells were present was estimated from reference gene primer amplification. Profiled with immunoSEQ multiplex PCR; TCRdb holds only in-frame clones, not every one. The D gene and trimming were derived from the DNA, and the V and J assignments and clone size from that table. The sample includes 95,000 to 150,000 clones, over 75% of them seen just once. The V and J ends lost 4 bases and 10 bases, in that order; junction bases with no gene match: 4. Germline CDR1 SGHNT, CDR2 YENEEA. CDR3 length equals 13 residues. J is TRBJ2-5 and V is TRBV11-3, with 12 bases matching TRBD2. This sequence was found in a man aged 80 or over with active or convalescent COVID-19. Sequenced sample: peripheral blood. CDR3 DNA sequence: TGTGCCAGCAGCTCGACTAGCGGGGGCCACCAGTACTTC. Its translation is CASSSTSGGHQYF.